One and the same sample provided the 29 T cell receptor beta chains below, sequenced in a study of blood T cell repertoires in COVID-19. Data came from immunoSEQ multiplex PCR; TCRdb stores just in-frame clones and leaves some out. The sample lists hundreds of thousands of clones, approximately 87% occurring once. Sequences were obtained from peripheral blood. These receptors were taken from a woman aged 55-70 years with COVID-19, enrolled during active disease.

DNA for the CDR3: TGTGCCAGCAGCTCCGGGGTAGCGGGGGTCGGTGCAGATACGCAGTATTTT. This codes for CASSSGVAGVGADTQYF. The V gene is TRBV7-3, the J gene TRBJ2-3; the match to TRBD2 covers 9 bases. V was pared by 4 bases and J by 4 bases, with 12 bases of the junction left unmatched. The CDR3 contains 17 residues. Germline V lookup: CDR1 SGHTA, CDR2 FQGTGA.

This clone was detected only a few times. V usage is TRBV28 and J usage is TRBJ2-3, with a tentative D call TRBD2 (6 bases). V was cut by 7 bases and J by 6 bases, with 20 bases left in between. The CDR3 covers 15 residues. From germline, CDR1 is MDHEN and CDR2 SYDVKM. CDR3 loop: CASTMGGGRSDTQYF. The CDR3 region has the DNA TGTGCCAGCACTATGGGGGGAGGAAGGAGTGATACGCAGTATTTT.

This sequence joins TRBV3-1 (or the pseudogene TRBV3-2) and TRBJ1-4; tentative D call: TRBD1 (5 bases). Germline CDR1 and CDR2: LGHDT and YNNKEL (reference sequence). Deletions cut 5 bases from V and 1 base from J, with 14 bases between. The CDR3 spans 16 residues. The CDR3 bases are TGTGCCAGCAGCACTCAACACAGGCGAACTAATGAAAAACTGTTTTTT. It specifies CASSTQHRRTNEKLFF.

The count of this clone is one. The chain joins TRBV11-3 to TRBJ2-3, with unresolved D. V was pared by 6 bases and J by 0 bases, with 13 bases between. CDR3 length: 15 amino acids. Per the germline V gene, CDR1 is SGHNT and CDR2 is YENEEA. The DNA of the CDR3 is TGTGCCAGCAGTTCCAGTCCATCTAGCACAGATACGCAGTATTTT. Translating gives CASSSSPSSTDTQYF.

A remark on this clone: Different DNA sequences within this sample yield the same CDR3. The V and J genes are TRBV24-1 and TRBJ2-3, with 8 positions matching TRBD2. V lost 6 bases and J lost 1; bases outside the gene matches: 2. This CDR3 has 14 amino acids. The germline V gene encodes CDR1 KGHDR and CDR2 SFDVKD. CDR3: CATSRGGGTDTQYF. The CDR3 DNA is TGTGCCACCAGTCGGGGGGGCGGCACAGATACGCAGTATTTT.

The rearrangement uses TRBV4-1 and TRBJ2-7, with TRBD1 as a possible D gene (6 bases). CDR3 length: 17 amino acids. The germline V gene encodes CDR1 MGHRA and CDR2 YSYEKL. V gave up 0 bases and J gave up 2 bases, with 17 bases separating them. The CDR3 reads CASSQDRTVMGPYEQYF. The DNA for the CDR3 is TGCGCCAGCAGCCAAGATAGGACAGTTATGGGCCCCTACGAGCAGTACTTC.

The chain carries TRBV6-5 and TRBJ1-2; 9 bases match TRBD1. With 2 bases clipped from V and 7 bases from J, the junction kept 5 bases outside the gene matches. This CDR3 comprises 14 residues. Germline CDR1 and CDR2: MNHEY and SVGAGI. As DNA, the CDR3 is TGTGCCAGCAGTTACGGGGGACAGGGCTTTGGCTACACCTTC. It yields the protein CASSYGGQGFGYTF.

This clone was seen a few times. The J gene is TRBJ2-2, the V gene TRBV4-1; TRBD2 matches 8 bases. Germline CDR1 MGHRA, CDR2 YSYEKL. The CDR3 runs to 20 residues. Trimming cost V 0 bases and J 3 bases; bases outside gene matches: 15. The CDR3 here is CASSQDSGRVGLGHTGELFF. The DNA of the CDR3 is TGCGCCAGCAGCCAAGATTCGGGCAGGGTGGGACTAGGCCACACCGGGGAGCTGTTTTTT.

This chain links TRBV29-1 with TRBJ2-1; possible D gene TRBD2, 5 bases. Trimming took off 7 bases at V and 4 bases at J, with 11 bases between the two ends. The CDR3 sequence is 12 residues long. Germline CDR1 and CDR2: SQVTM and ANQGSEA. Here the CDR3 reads CSARTGYNEQFF. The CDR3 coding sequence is TGCAGCGCAAGGACGGGATACAATGAGCAGTTCTTC.

Written as DNA, the CDR3 is TGTGCCATCAGTAGTACCGGGACTAGCACAGATACGCAGTATTTT. Its protein product is CAISSTGTSTDTQYF. The V gene is TRBV10-3, the J gene TRBJ2-3, with a possible D match to TRBD2 (6 bases). CDR1 and CDR2 (germline): ENHRY, SYGVKD. V gave up 5 bases and J gave up 0 bases, with 12 bases separating them. The CDR3 consists of 15 residues.

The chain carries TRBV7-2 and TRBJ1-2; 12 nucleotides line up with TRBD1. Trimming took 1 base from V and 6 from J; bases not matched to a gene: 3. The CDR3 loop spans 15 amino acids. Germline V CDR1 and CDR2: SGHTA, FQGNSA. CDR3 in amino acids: CASSLGGQGADGYTF. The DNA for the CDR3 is TGTGCCAGCAGCTTAGGGGGACAGGGGGCCGATGGCTACACCTTC.

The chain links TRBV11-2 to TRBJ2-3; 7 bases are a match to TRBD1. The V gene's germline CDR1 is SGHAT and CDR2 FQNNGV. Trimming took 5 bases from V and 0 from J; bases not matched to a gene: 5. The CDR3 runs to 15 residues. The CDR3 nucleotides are TGTGCCAGCAGCCCTCGGACAGGAAGCACAGATACGCAGTATTTT. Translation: CASSPRTGSTDTQYF.

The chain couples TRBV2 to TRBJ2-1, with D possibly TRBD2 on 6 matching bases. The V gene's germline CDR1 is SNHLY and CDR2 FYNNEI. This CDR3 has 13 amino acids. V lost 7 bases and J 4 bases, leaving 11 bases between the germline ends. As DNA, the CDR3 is TGTGCCAGCAAGGCGGGGCAATACAATGAGCAGTTCTTC. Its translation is CASKAGQYNEQFF.

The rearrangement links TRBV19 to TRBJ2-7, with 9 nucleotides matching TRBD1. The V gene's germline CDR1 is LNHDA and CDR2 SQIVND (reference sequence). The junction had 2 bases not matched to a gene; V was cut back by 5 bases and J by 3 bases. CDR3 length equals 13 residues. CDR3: CASSLGQGYEQYF. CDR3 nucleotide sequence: TGTGCCAGTAGTTTGGGACAGGGCTACGAGCAGTACTTC.

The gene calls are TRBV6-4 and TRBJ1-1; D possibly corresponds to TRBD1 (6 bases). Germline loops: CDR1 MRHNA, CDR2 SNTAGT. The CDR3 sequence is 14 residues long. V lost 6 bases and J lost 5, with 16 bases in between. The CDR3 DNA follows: TGTGCCAGCAGCCAGACAGGTTATGGGACTGAAGCTTTCTTT. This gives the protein CASSQTGYGTEAFF.

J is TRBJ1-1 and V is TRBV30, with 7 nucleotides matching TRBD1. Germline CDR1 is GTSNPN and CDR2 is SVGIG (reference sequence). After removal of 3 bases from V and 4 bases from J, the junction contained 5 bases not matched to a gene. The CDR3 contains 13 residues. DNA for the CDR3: TGTGCCTGGAGGGCGACAGGGCCCACTGAAGCTTTCTTT. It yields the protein CAWRATGPTEAFF.

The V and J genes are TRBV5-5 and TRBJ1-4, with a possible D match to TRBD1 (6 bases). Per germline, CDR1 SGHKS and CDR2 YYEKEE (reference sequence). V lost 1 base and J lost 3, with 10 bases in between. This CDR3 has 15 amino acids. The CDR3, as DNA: TGTGCCAGCAGCTTGCTCGGGGGGCCTAATGAAAAACTGTTTTTT. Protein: CASSLLGGPNEKLFF.

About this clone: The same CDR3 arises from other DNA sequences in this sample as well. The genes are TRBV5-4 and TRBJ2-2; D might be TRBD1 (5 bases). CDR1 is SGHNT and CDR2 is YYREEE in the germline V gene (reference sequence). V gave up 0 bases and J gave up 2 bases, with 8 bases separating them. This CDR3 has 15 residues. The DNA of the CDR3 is TGTGCCAGCAGCTTGGACAGGTTAAACACCGGGGAGCTGTTTTTT. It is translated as CASSLDRLNTGELFF.

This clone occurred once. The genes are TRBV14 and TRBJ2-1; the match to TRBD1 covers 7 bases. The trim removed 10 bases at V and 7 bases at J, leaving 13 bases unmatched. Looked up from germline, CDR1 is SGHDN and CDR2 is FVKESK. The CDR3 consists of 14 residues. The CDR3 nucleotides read TGTGCCACTCAACCGCCGGGACAGATAAATGAGCAGTTCTTC. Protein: CATQPPGQINEQFF.

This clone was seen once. This CDR3 reads CSASPGTGGSGYNEQFF. CDR3 DNA sequence: TGCAGTGCTAGTCCCGGGACAGGGGGATCGGGTTACAATGAGCAGTTCTTC. The chain couples TRBV20-1 to TRBJ2-1; 11 bases line up with TRBD1. The CDR3 is made up of 17 amino acids. Germline loops: CDR1 DFQATT, CDR2 SNEGSKA (reference sequence). Trimming removed 3 bases from V and 4 bases from J; junction bases left unmatched: 11.

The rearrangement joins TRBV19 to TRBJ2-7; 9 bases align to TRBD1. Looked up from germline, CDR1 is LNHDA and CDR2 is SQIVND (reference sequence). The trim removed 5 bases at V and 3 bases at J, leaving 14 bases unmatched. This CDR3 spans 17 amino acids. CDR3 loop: CASSSSRPGQGDYEQYF. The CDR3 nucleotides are TGTGCCAGTAGTTCCTCAAGACCGGGACAGGGCGACTACGAGCAGTACTTC.

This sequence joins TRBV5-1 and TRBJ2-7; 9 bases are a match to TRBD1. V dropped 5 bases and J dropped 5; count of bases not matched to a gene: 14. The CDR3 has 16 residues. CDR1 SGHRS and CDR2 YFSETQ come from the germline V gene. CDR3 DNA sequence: TGCGCCAGCAGTTACGGGACAGGGCGATCGGTAGACGAGCAGTACTTC. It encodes CASSYGTGRSVDEQYF.

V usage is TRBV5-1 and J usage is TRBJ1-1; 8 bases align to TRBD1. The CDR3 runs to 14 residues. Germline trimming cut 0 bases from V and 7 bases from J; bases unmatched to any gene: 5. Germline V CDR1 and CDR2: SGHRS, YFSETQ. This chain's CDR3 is CASSLADRAIEAFF. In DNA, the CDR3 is TGCGCCAGCAGCTTGGCGGACAGGGCCATTGAAGCTTTCTTT.

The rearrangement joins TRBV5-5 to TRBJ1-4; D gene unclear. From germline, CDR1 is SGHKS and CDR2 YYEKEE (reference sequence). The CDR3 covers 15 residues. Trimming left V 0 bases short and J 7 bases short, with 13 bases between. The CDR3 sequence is CASSLVSLSSEKLFF. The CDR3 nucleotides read TGTGCCAGCAGCTTGGTGTCGTTGTCGAGTGAAAAACTGTTTTTT. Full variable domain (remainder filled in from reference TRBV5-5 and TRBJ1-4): DAGVTQSPTHLIKTRGQQVTLRCSPISGHKSVSWYQQVLGQGPQFIFQYYEKEERGRGNFPDRFSARQFPNYSSELNVNALLLGDSALYLCASSLVSLSSEKLFFGSGTQLSVL.

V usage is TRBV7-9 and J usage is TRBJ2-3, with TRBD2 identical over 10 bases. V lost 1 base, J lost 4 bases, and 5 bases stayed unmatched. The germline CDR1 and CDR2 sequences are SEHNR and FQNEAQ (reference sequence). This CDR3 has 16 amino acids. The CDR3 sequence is CASSLGQLAGSDTQYF. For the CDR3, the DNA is TGTGCCAGCAGCTTAGGCCAACTAGCGGGGTCAGATACGCAGTATTTT.

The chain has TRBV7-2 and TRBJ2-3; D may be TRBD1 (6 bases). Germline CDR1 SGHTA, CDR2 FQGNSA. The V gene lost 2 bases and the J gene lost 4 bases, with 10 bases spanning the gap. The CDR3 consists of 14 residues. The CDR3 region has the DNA TGTGCCAGCAGCTTACAGGGGCATGCAGATACGCAGTATTTT. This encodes CASSLQGHADTQYF.

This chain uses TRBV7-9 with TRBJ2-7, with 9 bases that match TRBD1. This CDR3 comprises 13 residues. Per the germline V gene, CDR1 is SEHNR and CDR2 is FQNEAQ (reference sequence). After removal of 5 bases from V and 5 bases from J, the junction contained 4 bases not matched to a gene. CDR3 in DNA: TGTGCCAGCAGCCGACAGGGGGACGACGAGCAGTACTTC. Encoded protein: CASSRQGDDEQYF.

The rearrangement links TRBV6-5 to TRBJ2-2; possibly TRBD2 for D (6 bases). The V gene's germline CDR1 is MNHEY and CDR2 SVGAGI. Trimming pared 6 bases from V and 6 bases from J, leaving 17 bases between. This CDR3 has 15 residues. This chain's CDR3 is CASSLVAAAAGELFF. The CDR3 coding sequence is TGTGCCAGCAGCCTCGTAGCGGCGGCGGCCGGGGAGCTGTTTTTT.

The CDR3 protein is CASSPGEDTQYF. Here the CDR3 DNA reads TGTGCCAGCTCCCCGGGAGAAGATACGCAGTATTTT. The chain employs TRBV18 and TRBJ2-3; maybe TRBD2 (6 bases). Trimming took off 6 bases at V and 5 bases at J, with 9 bases between the two ends. CDR3 length: 12 residues. Germline CDR1 reads KGHSH; CDR2 reads LQKENI.